Listed below are T cell receptor beta chains from one sample, sequenced in a study of blood T cells in healthy people across ages. TCRdb called the 5' RACE reads again in MiXCR, with one record for every CDR3 protein. Here the sample spans 700,000 to 850,000 distinct CDR3 sequences, 53% being singletons. The sequencing sample was made of blood. All receptors derive from an elderly man in good health. Both conserved end residues are part of each CDR3. Each record gives: J gene, V gene, clone size, D gene, CDR3 length, CDR3 protein, CDR3 DNA. A D gene is named only where the DNA matches it firmly. Rows may omit the clone size; those that give it use once, few, many or a size class.

>TRBJ2-7|TRBV24-1|once|NA|16
CATSDLDSTTYNEQYF
TGTGCCACCAGTGATTTGGACAGCACGACATACAATGAGCAGTACTTC
>TRBJ2-2|TRBV20-1|once|TRBD2|15
CSASSGRANTGELFF
TGCAGTGCCTCTAGCGGGAGGGCCAACACCGGGGAGCTGTTTTTT
>TRBJ2-3|TRBV27|NA|NA|19
CASSQTPARGAQGTDTQYF
TGTGCCAGCAGCCAAACCCCTGCCCGGGGGGCGCAGGGCACAGATACGCAGTATTTT
>TRBJ2-1|TRBV5-5|NA|TRBD1|14
CASSKGQDYNEQFF
TGTGCCAGCAGCAAGGGACAGGATTACAATGAGCAGTTCTTC
>TRBJ2-5|TRBV6-2/TRBV6-3|few|NA|14
CASMWGSPQETQYF
TGTGCCAGCATGTGGGGATCTCCTCAAGAGACCCAGTACTTC
>TRBJ2-3|TRBV5-1|NA|TRBD2|15
CASSSFSGRGDTQYF
TGCGCCAGCAGCTCGTTTAGCGGGAGGGGAGATACGCAGTATTTT
>TRBJ2-1|TRBV15|NA|NA|11
CATSNPNEQFF
TGTGCCACCAGCAACCCCAATGAGCAGTTCTTC
>TRBJ2-3|TRBV10-3|few|TRBD2|13
CALGTSGTDTQYF
TGTGCTCTCGGAACTAGCGGCACAGATACGCAGTATTTT
>TRBJ2-7|TRBV3-1|NA|NA|14
CASSQVGVPYEQYF
TGTGCCAGCAGCCAAGTAGGGGTCCCCTACGAGCAGTACTTC
>TRBJ2-7|TRBV13|NA|NA|13
CASSAREHYEQYF
TGTGCCAGCAGCGCCCGGGAGCACTACGAGCAGTACTTC
>TRBJ2-1|TRBV11-2|NA|NA|11
CASSSSSRQFF
TGTGCCAGCAGCTCCAGTAGTAGGCAGTTCTTC
>TRBJ1-2|TRBV28|many|TRBD1|14
CASTPGQGVYGYTF
TGTGCCAGCACCCCGGGACAGGGGGTCTATGGCTACACCTTC
>TRBJ2-3|TRBV28|NA|NA|15
CASSFAPMGADTQYF
TGTGCCAGCAGTTTCGCTCCGATGGGGGCAGATACGCAGTATTTT
>TRBJ2-7|TRBV12-5|once|TRBD2|20
CASGLVLGSGRSSSYNEQYF
TGTGCTAGTGGTTTGGTACTTGGTAGCGGGAGGTCAAGCTCCTACAATGAGCAGTACTTC